This T cell receptor (beta chain) was recovered during a study of blood T cell repertoires in COVID-19. Study details: Samples representing acute and convalescent COVID-19 were sourced from the United States, Italy and Spain. PBMCs, B-cell-depleted T cells, or T cells were the source of the cDNA or gDNA that made up the material.

Using immunoSEQ multiplex PCR, the repertoire was profiled, and TCRdb retains in-frame clones only, with some absent. The sample includes 200,000 or so clones, approximately 84% of them seen just once. Per the germline V gene, CDR1 is LGHNT and CDR2 is FRNRAP. The CDR3 consists of 15 residues. With 2 bases removed from V and 10 bases from J, the gap between germline ends came to 18 bases. This TCR came from a woman aged 70-85 years with active or convalescent COVID-19. The genes are TRBV12-5 and TRBJ2-1; D gene ambiguous. Sequencing was done on a sample of peripheral blood. The CDR3 bases are TGTGCTAGTGGTTTGCCGCCCCTCGCTGTCGGGGAGCAGTTCTTC. Translated, it gives CASGLPPLAVGEQFF.